These T cell receptor beta chains were read from a single sample in a study of cytomegalovirus exposure and HLA in healthy donors. The table came from immunoSEQ multiplex PCR; TCRdb's copy has only in-frame clones and leaves some out. The profile shows about 160,000 clones, under 85% of them singletons. Sequenced material: PBMCs. The receptors were gathered from a woman aged 30 to 39 in good health and CMV-seronegative. Both conserved end residues are trimmed from each CDR3.

V gene: TRBV18
CDR3 protein: ASSSTGGFLETQY

V gene: TRBV28
CDR3 protein: ASSLGDREHQPQH

V gene: TRBV4-1
CDR3 protein: ASSQAGAPGTDTQY

V gene: TRBV27
CDR3 protein: ASSLSGVSNQPQH

V gene: TRBV28
CDR3 protein: ASSPLASRYT

V gene: TRBV20-1
CDR3 protein: SANRGETQY

V gene: TRBV7-2
CDR3 protein: ASSLDGSSYEQY

V gene: TRBV27
CDR3 protein: ASRYGGVNEQF

V gene: TRBV4-2
CDR3 protein: ASSPIAGDSYEQY

V gene: TRBV27
CDR3 protein: ASSPGQGGLGYEQY

V gene: TRBV7-3
CDR3 protein: ASSPLGLAGTGELF

V gene: TRBV15
CDR3 protein: ATSRNPQGLQETQY

V gene: TRBV13
CDR3 protein: ASSLGAGQGNQPQH

V gene: TRBV2
CDR3 protein: ASTFTGGMNTEAF

V gene: TRBV14
CDR3 protein: ASSQGLASEQY

V gene: TRBV6-1
CDR3 protein: ATGGGPYEQF

V gene: TRBV7-9
CDR3 protein: SSSGASGELF

V gene: TRBV11-1
CDR3 protein: ASSEGEGVPTQY

V gene: TRBV19
CDR3 protein: ASSIPVGLAGFDEQF

V gene: TRBV5-1
CDR3 protein: ASRPTSAYEQY

V gene: TRBV30
CDR3 protein: AWSLKQFNQPQH

V gene: TRBV5-1
CDR3 protein: ASRRQGHEDYEQY

V gene: TRBV9
CDR3 protein: ASSPPRGLAGGPNEQF